This T cell receptor (beta chain) was sequenced during a study of blood T cell repertoires in COVID-19. Looking at the study overall: COVID-19 samples from acute and convalescent phases originated in the United States, Italy and Spain. T cells, B-cell-depleted T cells, or PBMCs provided the cDNA or gDNA that served as material.

The CDR3 contains 12 residues. V dropped 5 bases and J dropped 6; count of bases not matched to a gene: 4. Per germline, CDR1 SGHDT and CDR2 YYEEEE. In the original workflow: Scientists estimated how many nucleated cells there were by amplifying reference gene primers. Here immunoSEQ multiplex PCR was the method, and the copy in TCRdb shows in-frame clones only, minus some. That table gives V, J and clone size, and the DNA gave D and trimming. The sample holds some 74,000 clones, over 65% seen once. Sequencing used peripheral blood. This TCR came from a woman older than 75 with acute or convalescent COVID-19. This chain joins TRBV5-6 and TRBJ1-2, with 7 nucleotides matching TRBD1. The CDR3: CASSWDRDGYTF. DNA for the CDR3: TGTGCCAGCAGTTGGGACAGAGATGGCTACACCTTC. The full variable domain, in which reference TRBV5-6 and TRBJ1-2 provide the parts outside the CDR3, is DAGVTQSPTHLIKTRGQQVTLRCSPKSGHDTVSWYQQALGQGPQFIFQYYEEEERQRGNFPDRFSGHQFPNYSSELNVNALLLGDSALYLCASSWDRDGYTFGSGTRLTVV.